The 11 T cell receptor beta chains below come from one sample, sequenced in a study of identical twins. TCRdb independently ran MiXCR on the 5' RACE reads; one entry per CDR3 protein. The table has around 490,000 distinct CDR3 sequences, roughly 15% seen once. This sample was also put to use in a study of yellow fever vaccine responses in identical twins.

The sequencing input was CD4+ T cells sorted from blood. These TCRs come from a young woman in good health.

The rearrangement joins TRBV5-1 to TRBJ2-2, with 11 nucleotides matching TRBD2. Germline V CDR1 and CDR2: SGHRS, YFSETQ. The CDR3 is 16 residues long. V dropped 0 bases and J dropped 4; count of bases not matched to a gene: 2. As DNA, the CDR3 is TGCGCCAGCAGCTTGGGACTAGCGGGGATCACCGGGGAGCTGTTTTTT. Translating it yields CASSLGLAGITGELFF.

This clonotype was picked up many times. This chain links TRBV7-8 with TRBJ1-1; D remains ambiguous. Germline CDR1 is SGHVS and CDR2 is FQNEAQ. The length of the CDR3 is 14 residues. V was trimmed by 3 bases and J by 1 base, leaving 9 bases between them. CDR3 protein: CASSLGLRNTEAFF. In nucleotides, the CDR3 is TGTGCCAGCAGCTTGGGTCTCAGGAACACTGAAGCTTTCTTT.

The chain couples TRBV6-1 to TRBJ2-7; TRBD1 might be the D (5 bases). This CDR3 has 14 residues. V was cut by 6 bases and J by 2 bases, with 14 bases left in between. In germline, CDR1 is MNHNS, CDR2 SASEGT. The CDR3 region is CASRELRVPYEQYF. The CDR3 region has the DNA TGTGCCAGCAGAGAACTCAGGGTTCCCTACGAGCAGTACTTC.

This clonotype was observed a handful of times. DNA of the CDR3: TGCAGTGCTCCGGGACTAGCGGGCGGGGATGAGCAGTTCTTC. It codes for CSAPGLAGGDEQFF. The rearrangement uses TRBV20-1 and TRBJ2-1; 12 positions agree with TRBD2. Germline loops: CDR1 DFQATT, CDR2 SNEGSKA (reference sequence). V lost 5 bases, J lost 8 bases, and 7 bases stayed unmatched. This CDR3 region has 14 residues.

The genes are TRBV20-1 and TRBJ2-7; 9 bases align to TRBD2. Per germline, CDR1 DFQATT and CDR2 SNEGSKA (reference sequence). The CDR3 loop spans 12 amino acids. Trimming removed 4 bases from V and 4 bases from J; junction bases left unmatched: 2. The CDR3 nucleotides read TGCAGTGCTATTAGCGGGGGTTACGAGCAGTACGTC. It translates to CSAISGGYEQYV.

This clonotype was seen more than once but under ten times. The genes are TRBV10-3 and TRBJ1-1; D remains ambiguous. Per germline, CDR1 ENHRY and CDR2 SYGVKD. The ends were cut back, 4 bases at V and 5 bases at J, with 8 bases in the middle. The CDR3 covers 12 residues. The CDR3, as DNA: TGTGCCATCAGTGGGTCTACAACTGAAGCTTTCTTT. Its protein product is CAISGSTTEAFF.

For the CDR3, the DNA is TGTGCCAGCAGGACCCGGGACTCCGGGGGCACCGGGGAGCTGTTTTTT. Translating gives CASRTRDSGGTGELFF. The chain couples TRBV11-3 to TRBJ2-2; possible D gene TRBD2, 6 bases. The CDR3 sequence is 16 residues long. CDR1 and CDR2 from the germline V gene are SGHNT and YENEEA. V was pared by 6 bases and J by 4 bases, with 18 bases between.

V usage is TRBV7-7 and J usage is TRBJ2-7; D perhaps matches TRBD1 (5 bases). Per the germline V gene, CDR1 is SSHAT and CDR2 is FNYEAQ (reference sequence). The CDR3 extends over 14 amino acids. Trimming stripped 9 bases from V and 1 base from J, with 16 bases between. CDR3 DNA sequence: TGTGCCAGTTCAAAGGACATCGGATCCTACGAGCAGTACTTC. Translating gives CASSKDIGSYEQYF. The full variable domain, rest sourced from reference TRBV7-7 and TRBJ2-7, is GAGVSQSPRYKVTKRGQDVTLRCDPISSHATLYWYQQALGQGPEFLTYFNYEAQPDKSGLPSDRFSAERPEGSISTLTIQRTEQRDSAMYRCASSKDIGSYEQYFGPGTRLTVT.

In this sample, this clonotype turned up many times. The CDR3 region has the DNA TGTGCCAGCAGCTTTAAGGGAGGCCCTGAACACGGGGAGCTGTTTTTT. This encodes CASSFKGGPEHGELFF. The V and J genes are TRBV12-3 or TRBV12-4 and TRBJ2-2; weak D call: TRBD2 (6 bases). V was shortened by 6 bases and J by 7 bases, with 21 bases between the two germline ends. The length of the CDR3 is 16 residues.

This clonotype was seen only a few times. The rearrangement joins TRBV20-1 to TRBJ1-5, with TRBD1 identical over 8 bases. This CDR3 spans 14 amino acids. Per the germline V gene, CDR1 is DFQATT and CDR2 is SNEGSKA (reference sequence). After removal of 0 bases from V and 4 bases from J, the junction contained 2 bases not matched to a gene. Here the CDR3 reads CSARERQGNQPQHF. The CDR3 DNA sequence: TGCAGTGCTAGAGAACGACAGGGGAATCAGCCCCAGCATTTT.

There are a few counts of this clonotype. The V and J genes are TRBV4-1 and TRBJ2-1; D not resolved. CDR1 is MGHRA and CDR2 is YSYEKL in the germline V gene. The CDR3 extends over 16 amino acids. Trimming stripped 3 bases from V and 6 bases from J, with 18 bases between. The CDR3 DNA sequence: TGCGCCAGCAGCCAGCGCCAAAACTTGCCGCTCAATGAGCAGTTCTTC. Translation: CASSQRQNLPLNEQFF.